This T cell receptor beta chain was sequenced during a study of shared clonotypes between healthy human individuals. Everyone who donated was a Caucasian adult who lived in Nashville, Tennessee. In regard to this clone: Its antigen is currently unknown.

Germline CDR1 reads SQVTM; CDR2 reads ANQGSEA. Trimming removed 3 bases from V and 0 bases from J, with 9 bases in between. The CDR3 has 14 residues. The protocol was immunoSEQ multiplex PCR, while the TCRdb copy is restricted to in-frame clones and leaves out a portion. Of about 500,000 clones detected, 75% to 80% appear once; the ten largest clones hold approximately 12%. Whole-study findings and limits: It was anticipated that sequencing depth would influence how many clonotypes donors shared.

The V and J genes are TRBV29-1 and TRBJ1-3; no clear D gene. This receptor was taken from a woman aged 40 to 50 in good health. Some clones in this sample may be carry-over from other donors' samples. Input material: PBMCs. The CDR3 loop is CSVDPGSSGNTIYF. The CDR3, as DNA: TGCAGCGTTGATCCGGGGAGCTCTGGAAACACCATATATTTT.